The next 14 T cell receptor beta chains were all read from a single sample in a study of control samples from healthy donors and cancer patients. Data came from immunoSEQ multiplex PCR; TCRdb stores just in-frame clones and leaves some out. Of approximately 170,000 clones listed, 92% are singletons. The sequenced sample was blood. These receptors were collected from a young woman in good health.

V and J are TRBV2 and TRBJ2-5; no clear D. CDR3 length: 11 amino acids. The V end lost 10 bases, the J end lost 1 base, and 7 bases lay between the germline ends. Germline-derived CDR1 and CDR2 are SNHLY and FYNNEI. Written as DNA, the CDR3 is TGTGCCACGACGGGCCAAGAGACCCAGTACTTC. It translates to CATTGQETQYF.

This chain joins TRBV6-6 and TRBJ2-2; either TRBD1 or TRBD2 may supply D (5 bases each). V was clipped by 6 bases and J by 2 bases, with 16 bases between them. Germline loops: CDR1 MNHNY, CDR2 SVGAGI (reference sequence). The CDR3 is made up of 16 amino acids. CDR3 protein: CASRGTSTGNTGELFF. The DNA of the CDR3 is TGTGCCAGCAGGGGGACCTCAACGGGCAACACCGGGGAGCTGTTTTTT.

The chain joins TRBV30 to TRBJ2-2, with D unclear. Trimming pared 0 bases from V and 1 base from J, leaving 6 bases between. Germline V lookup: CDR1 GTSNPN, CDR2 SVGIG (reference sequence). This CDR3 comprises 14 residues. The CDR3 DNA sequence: TGTGCCTGGAGTGTGTCAGGGAACACCGGGGAGCTGTTTTTT. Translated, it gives CAWSVSGNTGELFF.

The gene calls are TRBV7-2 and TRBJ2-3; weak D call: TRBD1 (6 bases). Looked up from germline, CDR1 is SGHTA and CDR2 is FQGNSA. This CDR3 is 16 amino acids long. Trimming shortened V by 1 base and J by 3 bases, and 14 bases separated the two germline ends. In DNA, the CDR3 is TGTGCCAGCAGCTTAGAAGGGGGAGACCGGACAGATACGCAGTATTTT. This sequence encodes CASSLEGGDRTDTQYF.

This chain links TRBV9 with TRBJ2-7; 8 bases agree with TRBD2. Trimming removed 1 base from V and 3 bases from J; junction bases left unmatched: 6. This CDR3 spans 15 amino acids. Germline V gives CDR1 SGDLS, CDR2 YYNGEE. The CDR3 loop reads CASSVSGGPDYEQYF. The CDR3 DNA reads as TGTGCCAGCAGCGTAAGCGGGGGACCTGACTACGAGCAGTACTTC.

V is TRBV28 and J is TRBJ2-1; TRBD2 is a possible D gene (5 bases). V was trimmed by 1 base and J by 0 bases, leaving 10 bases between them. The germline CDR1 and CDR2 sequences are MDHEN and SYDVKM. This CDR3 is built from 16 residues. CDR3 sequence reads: CASSLYQRSSYNEQFF. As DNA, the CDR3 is TGTGCCAGCAGTTTATACCAGCGGAGCTCCTACAATGAGCAGTTCTTC.

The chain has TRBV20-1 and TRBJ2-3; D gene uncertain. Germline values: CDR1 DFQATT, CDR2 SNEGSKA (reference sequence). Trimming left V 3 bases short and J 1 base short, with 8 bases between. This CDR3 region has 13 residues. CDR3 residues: CSASSEGTDTQYF. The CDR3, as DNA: TGCAGTGCTAGTTCCGAGGGCACAGATACGCAGTATTTT.

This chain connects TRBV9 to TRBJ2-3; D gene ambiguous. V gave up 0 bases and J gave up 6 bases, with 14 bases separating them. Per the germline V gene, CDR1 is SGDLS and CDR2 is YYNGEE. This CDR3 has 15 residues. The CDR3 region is CASSVGGLRADTQYF. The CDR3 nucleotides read TGTGCCAGCAGCGTAGGAGGTCTGCGTGCGGATACGCAGTATTTT.

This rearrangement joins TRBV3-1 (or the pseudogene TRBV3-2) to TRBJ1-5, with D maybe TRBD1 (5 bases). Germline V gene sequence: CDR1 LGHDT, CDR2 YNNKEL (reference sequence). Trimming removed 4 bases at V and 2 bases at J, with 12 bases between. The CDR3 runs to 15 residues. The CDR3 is CASSLQGGGNQPQHF. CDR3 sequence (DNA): TGTGCCAGCAGCCTTCAGGGTGGCGGCAATCAGCCCCAGCATTTT.

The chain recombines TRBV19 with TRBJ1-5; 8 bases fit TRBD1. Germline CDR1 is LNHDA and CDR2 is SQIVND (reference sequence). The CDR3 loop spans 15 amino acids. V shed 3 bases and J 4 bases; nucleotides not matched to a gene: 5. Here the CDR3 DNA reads TGTGCCAGTAGTATTGGGCAGGGGGCAAATCAGCCCCAGCATTTT. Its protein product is CASSIGQGANQPQHF.

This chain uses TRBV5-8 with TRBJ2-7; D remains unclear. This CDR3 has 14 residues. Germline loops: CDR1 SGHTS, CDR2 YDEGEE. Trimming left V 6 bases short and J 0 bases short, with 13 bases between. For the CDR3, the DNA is TGTGCCAGCATCAATACTCGTTCCTCCTACGAGCAGTACTTC. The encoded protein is CASINTRSSYEQYF.

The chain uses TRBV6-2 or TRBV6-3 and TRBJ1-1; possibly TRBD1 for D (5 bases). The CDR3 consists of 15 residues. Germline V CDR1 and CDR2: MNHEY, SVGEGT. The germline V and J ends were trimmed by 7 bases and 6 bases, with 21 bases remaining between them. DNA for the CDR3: TGTGCCAGCATTTATGGTCGGGGCCCTATCTCTGAAGCTTTCTTT. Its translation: CASIYGRGPISEAFF.

The CDR3 DNA reads as TGCGCCAGCAGTCAAATCAACCCACGGGACAGCTACAATGAGCAGTTCTTC. Protein: CASSQINPRDSYNEQFF. The gene calls are TRBV23-1 and TRBJ2-1, with 7 bases fitting TRBD1. TRBV23-1 is marked as an open reading frame, function uncertain. The V gene end was trimmed by 2 bases and the J gene end by 3 bases; junction bases not matched to a gene: 10. The CDR3 consists of 17 residues.

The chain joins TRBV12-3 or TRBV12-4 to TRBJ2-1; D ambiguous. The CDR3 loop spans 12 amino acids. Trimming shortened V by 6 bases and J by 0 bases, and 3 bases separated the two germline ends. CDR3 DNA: TGTGCCAGCAGAACCTCCTACAATGAGCAGTTCTTC. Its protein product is CASRTSYNEQFF.